The entry below gives a single T cell receptor beta chain sequence along with its context. Its antigen is as yet unknown. The protocol was immunoSEQ multiplex PCR, while the TCRdb copy is restricted to in-frame clones and leaves out a portion. This sample has roughly 29,000 clones, with approximately 86% found just once. This entry comes from a study of lymphopenia after photon versus proton radiotherapy. Study-level results: Authors raise, but do not show, better survival with proton therapy.

CDR3 length: 9 residues. The germline gives CDR1 MGHDK, CDR2 SYGVNS. Trimming took off 9 bases at V and 5 bases at J, with 4 bases between the two ends. The source is a woman aged 60-75 years with cholangiocarcinoma. Some clones in this sample may be carry-over from other donors' samples. The sequencing used peripheral blood, collected from a patient treated with proton-based radiotherapy. The chain links TRBV25-1 to TRBJ1-1; D is unclear. Written as DNA, the CDR3 is TGTGCCAGGACAACTGAAGCTTTCTTT. Its protein product is CARTTEAFF.